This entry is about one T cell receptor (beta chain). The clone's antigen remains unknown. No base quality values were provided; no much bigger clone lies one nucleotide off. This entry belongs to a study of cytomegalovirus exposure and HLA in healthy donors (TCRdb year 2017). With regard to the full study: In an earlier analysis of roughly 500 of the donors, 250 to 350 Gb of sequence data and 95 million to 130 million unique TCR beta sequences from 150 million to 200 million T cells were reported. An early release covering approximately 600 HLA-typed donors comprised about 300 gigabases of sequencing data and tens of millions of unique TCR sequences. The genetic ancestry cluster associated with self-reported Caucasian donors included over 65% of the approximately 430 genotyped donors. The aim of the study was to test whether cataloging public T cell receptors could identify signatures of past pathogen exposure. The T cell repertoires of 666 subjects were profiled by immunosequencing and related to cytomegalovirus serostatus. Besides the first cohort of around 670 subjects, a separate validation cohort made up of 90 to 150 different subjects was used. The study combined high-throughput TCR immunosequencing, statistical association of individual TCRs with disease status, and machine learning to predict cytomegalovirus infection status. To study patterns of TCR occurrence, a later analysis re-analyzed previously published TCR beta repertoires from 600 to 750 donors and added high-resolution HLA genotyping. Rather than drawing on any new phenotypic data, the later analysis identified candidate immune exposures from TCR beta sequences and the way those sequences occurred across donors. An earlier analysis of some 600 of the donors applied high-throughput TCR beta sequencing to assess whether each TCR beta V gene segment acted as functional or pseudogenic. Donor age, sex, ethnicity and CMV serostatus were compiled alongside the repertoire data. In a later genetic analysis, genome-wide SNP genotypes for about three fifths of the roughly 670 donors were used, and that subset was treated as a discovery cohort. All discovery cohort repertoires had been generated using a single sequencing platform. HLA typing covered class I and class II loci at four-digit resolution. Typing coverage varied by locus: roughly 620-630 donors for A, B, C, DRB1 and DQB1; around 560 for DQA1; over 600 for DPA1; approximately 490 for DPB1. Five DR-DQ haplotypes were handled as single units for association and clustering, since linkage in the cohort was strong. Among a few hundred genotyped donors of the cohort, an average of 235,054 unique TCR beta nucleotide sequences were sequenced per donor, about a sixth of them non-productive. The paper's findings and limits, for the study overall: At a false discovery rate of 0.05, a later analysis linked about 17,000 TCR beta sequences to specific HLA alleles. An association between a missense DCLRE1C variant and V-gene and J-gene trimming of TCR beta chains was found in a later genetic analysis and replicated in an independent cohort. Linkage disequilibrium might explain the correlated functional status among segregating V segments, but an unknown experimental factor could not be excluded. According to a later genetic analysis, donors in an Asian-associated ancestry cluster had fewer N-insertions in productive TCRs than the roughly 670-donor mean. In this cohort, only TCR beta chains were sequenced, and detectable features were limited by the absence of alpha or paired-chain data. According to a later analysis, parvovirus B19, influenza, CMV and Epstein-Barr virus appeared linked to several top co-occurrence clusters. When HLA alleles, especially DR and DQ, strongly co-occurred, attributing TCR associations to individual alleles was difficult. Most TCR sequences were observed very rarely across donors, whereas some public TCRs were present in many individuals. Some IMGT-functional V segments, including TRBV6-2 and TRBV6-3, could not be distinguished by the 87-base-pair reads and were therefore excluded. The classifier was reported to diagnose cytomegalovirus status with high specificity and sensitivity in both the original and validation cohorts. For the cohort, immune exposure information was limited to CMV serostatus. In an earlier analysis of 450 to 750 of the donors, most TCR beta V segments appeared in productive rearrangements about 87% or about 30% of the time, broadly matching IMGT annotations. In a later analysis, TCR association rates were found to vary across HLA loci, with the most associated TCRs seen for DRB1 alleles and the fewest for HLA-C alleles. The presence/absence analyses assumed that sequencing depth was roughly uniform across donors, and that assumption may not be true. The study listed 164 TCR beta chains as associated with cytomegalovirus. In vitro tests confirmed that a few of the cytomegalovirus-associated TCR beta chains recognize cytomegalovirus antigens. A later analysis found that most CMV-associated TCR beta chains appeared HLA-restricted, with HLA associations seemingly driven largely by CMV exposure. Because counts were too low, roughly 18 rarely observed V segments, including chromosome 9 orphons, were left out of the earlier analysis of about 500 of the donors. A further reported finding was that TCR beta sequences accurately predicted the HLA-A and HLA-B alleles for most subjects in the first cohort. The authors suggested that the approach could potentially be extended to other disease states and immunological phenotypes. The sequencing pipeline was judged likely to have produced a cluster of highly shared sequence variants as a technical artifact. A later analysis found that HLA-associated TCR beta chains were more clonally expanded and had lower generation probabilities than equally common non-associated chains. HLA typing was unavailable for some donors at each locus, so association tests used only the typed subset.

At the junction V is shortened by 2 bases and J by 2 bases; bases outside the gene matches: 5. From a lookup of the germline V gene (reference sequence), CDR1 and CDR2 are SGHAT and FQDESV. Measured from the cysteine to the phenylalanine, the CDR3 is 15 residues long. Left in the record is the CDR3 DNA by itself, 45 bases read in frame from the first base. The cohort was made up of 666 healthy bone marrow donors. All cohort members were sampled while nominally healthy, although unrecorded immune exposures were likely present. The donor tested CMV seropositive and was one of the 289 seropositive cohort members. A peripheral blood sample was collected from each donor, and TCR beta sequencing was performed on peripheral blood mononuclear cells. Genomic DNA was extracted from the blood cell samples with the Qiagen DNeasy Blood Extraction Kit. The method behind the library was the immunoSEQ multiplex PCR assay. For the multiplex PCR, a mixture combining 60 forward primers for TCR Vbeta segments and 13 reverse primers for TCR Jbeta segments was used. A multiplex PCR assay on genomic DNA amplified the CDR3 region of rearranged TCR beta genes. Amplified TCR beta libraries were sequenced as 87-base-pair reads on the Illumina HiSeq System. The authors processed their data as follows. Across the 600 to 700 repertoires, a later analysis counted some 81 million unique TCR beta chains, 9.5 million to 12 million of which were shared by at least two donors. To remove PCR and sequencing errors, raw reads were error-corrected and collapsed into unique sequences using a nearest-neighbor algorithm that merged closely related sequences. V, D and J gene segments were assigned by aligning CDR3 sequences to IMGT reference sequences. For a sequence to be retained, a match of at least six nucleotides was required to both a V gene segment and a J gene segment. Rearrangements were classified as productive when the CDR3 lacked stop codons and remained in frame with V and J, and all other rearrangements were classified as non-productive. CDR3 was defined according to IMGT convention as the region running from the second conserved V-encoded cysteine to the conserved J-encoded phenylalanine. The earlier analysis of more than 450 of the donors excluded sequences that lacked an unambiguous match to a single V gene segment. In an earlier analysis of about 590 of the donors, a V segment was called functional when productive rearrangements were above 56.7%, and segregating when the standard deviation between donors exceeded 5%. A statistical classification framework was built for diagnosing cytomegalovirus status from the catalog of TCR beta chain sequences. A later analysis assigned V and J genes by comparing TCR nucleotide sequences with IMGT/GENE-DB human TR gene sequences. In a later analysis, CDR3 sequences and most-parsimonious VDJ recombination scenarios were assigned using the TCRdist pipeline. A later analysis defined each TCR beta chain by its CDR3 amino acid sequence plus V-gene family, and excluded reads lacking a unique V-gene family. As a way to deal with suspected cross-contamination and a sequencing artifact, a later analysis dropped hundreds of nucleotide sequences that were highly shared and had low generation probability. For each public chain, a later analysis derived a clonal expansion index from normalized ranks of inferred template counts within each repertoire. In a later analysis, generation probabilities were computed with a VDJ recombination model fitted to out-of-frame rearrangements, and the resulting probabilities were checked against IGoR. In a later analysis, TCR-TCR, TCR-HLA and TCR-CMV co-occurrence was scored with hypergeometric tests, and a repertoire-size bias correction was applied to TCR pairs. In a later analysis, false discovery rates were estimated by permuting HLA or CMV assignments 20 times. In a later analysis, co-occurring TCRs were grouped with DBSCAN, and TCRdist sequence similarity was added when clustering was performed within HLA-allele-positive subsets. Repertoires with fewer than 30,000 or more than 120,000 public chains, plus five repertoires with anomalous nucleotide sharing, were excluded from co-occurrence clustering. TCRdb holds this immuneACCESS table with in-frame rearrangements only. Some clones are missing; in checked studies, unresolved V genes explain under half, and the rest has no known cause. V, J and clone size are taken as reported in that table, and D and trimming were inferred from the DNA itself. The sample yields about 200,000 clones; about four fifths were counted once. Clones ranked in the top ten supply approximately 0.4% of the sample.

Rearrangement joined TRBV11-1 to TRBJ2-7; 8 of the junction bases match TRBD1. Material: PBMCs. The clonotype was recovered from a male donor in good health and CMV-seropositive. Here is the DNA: TGTGCCAGCAGCTTATCCGACAGGGGCCCCTACGAGCAGTACTTC. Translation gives CASSLSDRGPYEQYF.